This T cell receptor beta chain is from a study of T cell responses to AZD1222 COVID-19 vaccine. Regarding the study as a whole: In a largely white British group with more females than males, clonal diversity was possibly underestimated.

Clones were read by immunoSEQ multiplex PCR, and TCRdb kept only the in-frame ones, dropping some. The data hold about 180,000 clones, with 85% to 95% observed a single time. As regards this clone: Its antigen is unidentified.

V was clipped by 4 bases and J by 0 bases, with 7 bases between them. Germline CDR1 MNHEY, CDR2 SMNVEV (reference sequence). This CDR3 is 14 amino acids long. The chain is built from TRBV27 and TRBJ1-5, with D unresolved. Sequenced here: peripheral blood, sampled 28 days after the second AZD1222 dose. This receptor was taken from an adult who received the AZD1222 COVID-19 vaccine. CDR3 region: CASSSHYSNQPQHF. CDR3 bases: TGTGCCAGCAGTTCGCATTATAGCAATCAGCCCCAGCATTTT.